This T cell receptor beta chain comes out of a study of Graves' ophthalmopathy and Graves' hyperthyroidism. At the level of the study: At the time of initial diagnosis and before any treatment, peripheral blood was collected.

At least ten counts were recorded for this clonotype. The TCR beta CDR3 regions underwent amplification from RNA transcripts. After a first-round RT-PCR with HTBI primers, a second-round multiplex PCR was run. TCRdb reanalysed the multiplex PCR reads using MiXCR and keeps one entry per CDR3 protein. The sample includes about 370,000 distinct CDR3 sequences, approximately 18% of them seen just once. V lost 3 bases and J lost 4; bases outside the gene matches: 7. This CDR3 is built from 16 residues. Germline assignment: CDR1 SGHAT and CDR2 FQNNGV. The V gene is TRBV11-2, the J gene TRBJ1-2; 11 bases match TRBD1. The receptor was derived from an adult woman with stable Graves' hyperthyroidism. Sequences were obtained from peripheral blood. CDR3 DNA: TGTGCCAGCAGCTTGAGGACAGGGGGCCTCGGCTATGGCTACACCTTC. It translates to CASSLRTGGLGYGYTF.